This T cell receptor beta chain was captured by sequencing in a study of blood T cell repertoires in COVID-19 (dated by TCRdb to between 2020 and 2021). In the study overall: The collaborator samples originated in the United States, Italy and Spain and spanned the acute and convalescent phases of COVID-19. The prospective study material was composed of cDNA or gDNA derived from T cells, B-cell-depleted T cells, or PBMCs. The dataset comprised deeply sampled blood TCRbeta repertoires from subjects exposed to, actively infected with, or recovered from COVID-19. The repertoires were released in a freely available public database meant as a resource for research on the immune response to SARS-CoV-2. Samples came from the ongoing ImmuneRACE study (first 160 participants) plus 1,254 subjects from 6 global collaborators. A de-identified subject ID, COVID-19 status, age in years and sex were almost always included in the sample metadata. Where available, HLA class I and class II types were taken from metadata supplied by the sample provider and were not determined by assay-based typing.

The immunoSEQ Assay, a bias-controlled multiplex PCR, was used to amplify TCRbeta CDR3 regions from genomic DNA. Processing in the source paper ran as follows. The number of nucleated cells in each sample was estimated by amplification of reference gene primers within the assay. To quantify the absolute abundance of each unique TCRbeta CDR3 rearrangement, sequence reads were collapsed and filtered. For each sample, productive Simpson clonality was calculated as the square root of Simpson's diversity index across productive rearrangements. TCRdb limited this immuneACCESS table to in-frame rearrangements with V and J called. A share of clones is missing; checked studies link under half to unresolved V genes, and the rest is unexplained. Clone size and the V and J calls come from that table; the DNA yielded D and trimming. The sample data list 150,000 to 170,000 clones, and about four fifths of these were observed just once. The ten largest clonotypes hold 3.7% of the sample.

The collaborating institutions used their own protocols to collect whole blood in K2EDTA tubes. For TCRbeta analysis, collaborators shipped samples in one of three forms: frozen whole blood, isolated PBMCs, or DNA extracted from either of those sample types. Overall study results and their limits: The amount of clinical and demographic metadata varied by source and participant and was provided uncurated.

Per the germline V gene, SGHDT is the CDR1 and YYEEEE is the CDR2. The CDR3 measures 16 amino acids from cysteine to phenylalanine. The entry retains the CDR3 DNA only, 48 bases that are in frame from base 1. The V end loses 4 bases and the J end loses 1 base, and a stretch of 15 bases separates them. Turning to this clone: Its antigen is currently not known. No much larger clone exists at a distance of one base, and base qualities are not known.

The chain uses TRBV5-6 and TRBJ1-3, with the D gene uncertain. The sequenced sample consisted of peripheral blood. This receptor was obtained from a woman at least 80 years old with acute or convalescent COVID-19. In nucleotide form, the sequence is TGTGCCAGCAGCCCCCGGGATGGAGGATCTGGAAACACCATATATTTT. The translation is CASSPRDGGSGNTIYF.